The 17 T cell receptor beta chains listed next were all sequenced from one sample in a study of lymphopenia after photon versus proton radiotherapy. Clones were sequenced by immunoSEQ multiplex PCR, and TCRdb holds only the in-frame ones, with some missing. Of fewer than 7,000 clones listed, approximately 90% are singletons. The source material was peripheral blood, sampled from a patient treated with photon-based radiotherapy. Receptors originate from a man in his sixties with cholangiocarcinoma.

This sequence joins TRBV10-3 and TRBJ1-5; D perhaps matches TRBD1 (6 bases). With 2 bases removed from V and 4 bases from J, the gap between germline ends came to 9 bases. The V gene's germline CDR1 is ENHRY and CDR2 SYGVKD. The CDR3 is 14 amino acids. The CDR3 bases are TGTGCCATCAGTGAGGTACAGGGTAATCAGCCCCAGCATTTT. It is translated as CAISEVQGNQPQHF.

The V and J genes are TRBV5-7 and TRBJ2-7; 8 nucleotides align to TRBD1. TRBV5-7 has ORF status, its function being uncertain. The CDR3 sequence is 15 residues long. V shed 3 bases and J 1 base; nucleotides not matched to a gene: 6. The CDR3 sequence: CASSSATGVSYEQYF. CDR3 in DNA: TGTGCCAGCAGCTCGGCGACAGGGGTATCCTACGAGCAGTACTTC.

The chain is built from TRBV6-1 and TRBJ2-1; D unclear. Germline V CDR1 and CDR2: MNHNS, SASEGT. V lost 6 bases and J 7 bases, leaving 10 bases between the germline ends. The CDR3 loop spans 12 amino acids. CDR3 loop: CASRGFPNEQFF. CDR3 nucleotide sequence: TGTGCCAGCAGGGGTTTTCCGAATGAGCAGTTCTTC.

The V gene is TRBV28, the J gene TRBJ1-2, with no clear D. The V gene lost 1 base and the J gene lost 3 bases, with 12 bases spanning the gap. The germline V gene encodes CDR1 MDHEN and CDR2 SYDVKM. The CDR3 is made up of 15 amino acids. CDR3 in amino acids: CASSLYGRRYYGYTF. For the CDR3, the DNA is TGTGCCAGCAGTTTATATGGACGGAGGTACTATGGCTACACCTTC.

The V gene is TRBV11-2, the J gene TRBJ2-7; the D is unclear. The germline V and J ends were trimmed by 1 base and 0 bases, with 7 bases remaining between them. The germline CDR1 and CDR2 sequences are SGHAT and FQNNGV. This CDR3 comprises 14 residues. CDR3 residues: CASSLVSSSYEQYF. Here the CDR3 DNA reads TGTGCCAGCAGCTTAGTCTCTTCCTCCTACGAGCAGTACTTC.

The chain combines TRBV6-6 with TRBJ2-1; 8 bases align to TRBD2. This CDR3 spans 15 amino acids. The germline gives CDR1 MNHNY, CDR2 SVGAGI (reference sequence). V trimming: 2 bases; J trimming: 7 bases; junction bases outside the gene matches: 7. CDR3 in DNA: TGTGCCAGCAGTTACGAAGCGGGAGTGGCGAATGAGCAGTTCTTC. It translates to CASSYEAGVANEQFF.

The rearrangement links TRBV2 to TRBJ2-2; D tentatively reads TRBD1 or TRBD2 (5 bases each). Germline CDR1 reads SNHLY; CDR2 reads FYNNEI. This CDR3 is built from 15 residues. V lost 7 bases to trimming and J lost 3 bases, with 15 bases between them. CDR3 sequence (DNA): TGTGCCAGCATTAAATTCGAGGGGTACACCGGGGAGCTGTTTTTT. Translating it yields CASIKFEGYTGELFF.

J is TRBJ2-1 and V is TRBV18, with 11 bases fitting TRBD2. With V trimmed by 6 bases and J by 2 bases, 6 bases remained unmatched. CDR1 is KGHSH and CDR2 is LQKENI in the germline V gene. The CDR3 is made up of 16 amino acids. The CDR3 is CASSPSSGGAYNEQFF. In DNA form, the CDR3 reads TGTGCCAGCTCCCCAAGTAGCGGGGGGGCCTACAATGAGCAGTTCTTC.

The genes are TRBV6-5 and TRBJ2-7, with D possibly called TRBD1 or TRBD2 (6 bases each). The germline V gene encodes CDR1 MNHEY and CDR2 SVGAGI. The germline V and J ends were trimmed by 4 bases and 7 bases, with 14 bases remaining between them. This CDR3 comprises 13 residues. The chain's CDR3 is CASSFTGAREQYF. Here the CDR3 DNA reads TGTGCCAGCAGTTTTACGGGGGCGCGGGAGCAGTACTTC.

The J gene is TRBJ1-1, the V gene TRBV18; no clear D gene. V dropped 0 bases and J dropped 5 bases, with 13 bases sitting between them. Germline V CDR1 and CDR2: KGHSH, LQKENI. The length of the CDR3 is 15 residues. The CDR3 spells CASSPPAAGTTEAFF. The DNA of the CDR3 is TGTGCCAGCTCACCACCGGCAGCGGGAACGACTGAAGCTTTCTTT.

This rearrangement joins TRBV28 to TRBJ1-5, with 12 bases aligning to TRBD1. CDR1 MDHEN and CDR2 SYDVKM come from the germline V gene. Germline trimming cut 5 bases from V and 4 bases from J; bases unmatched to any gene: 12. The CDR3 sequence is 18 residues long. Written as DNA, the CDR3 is TGTGCCAGCAGTGCCCGGGACAGGGGGCGCTTCCCAAATCAGCCCCAGCATTTT. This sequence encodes CASSARDRGRFPNQPQHF.

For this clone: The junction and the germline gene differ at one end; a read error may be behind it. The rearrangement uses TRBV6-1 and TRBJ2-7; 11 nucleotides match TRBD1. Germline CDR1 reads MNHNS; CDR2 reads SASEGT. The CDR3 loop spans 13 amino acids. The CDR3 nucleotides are TGTACCAGCCGGACAGGGGGCGCCTACCAGCAGTACTTC. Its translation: CTSRTGGAYQQYF.

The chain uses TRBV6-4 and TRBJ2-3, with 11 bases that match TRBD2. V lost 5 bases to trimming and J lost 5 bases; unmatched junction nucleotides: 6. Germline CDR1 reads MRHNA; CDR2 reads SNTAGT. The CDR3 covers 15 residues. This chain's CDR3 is CASSLSGRVGDTQYF. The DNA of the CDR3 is TGTGCCAGCAGTCTTAGCGGGAGGGTCGGAGATACGCAGTATTTT.

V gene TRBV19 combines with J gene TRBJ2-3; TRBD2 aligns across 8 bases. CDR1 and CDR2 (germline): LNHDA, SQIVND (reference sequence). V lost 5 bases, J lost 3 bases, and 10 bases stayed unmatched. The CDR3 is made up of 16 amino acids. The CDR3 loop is CASSSYGGGPTDTQYF. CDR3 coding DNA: TGTGCCAGTAGTTCCTACGGGGGGGGGCCGACAGATACGCAGTATTTT.

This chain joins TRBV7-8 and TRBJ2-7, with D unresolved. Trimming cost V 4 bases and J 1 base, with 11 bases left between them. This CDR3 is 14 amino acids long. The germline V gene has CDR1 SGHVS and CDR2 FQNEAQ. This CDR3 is CASSSRANSYEQYF. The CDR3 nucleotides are TGTGCCAGCAGCTCCCGGGCCAATTCCTACGAGCAGTACTTC.

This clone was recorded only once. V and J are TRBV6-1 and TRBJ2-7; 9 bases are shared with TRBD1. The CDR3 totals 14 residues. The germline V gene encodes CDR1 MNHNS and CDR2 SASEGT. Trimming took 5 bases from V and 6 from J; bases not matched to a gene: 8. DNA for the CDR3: TGTGCCAGCAGTATGAACAGGGGGCCTGGCGAGCAGTACTTC. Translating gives CASSMNRGPGEQYF.

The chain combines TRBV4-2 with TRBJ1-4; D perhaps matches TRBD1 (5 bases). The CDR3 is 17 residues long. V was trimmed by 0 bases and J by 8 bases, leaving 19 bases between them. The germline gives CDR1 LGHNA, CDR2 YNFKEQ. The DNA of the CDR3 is TGTGCCAGCAGCCAAGATTCGGTCCAGGGACCAAGCGAAAAACTGTTTTTT. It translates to CASSQDSVQGPSEKLFF.